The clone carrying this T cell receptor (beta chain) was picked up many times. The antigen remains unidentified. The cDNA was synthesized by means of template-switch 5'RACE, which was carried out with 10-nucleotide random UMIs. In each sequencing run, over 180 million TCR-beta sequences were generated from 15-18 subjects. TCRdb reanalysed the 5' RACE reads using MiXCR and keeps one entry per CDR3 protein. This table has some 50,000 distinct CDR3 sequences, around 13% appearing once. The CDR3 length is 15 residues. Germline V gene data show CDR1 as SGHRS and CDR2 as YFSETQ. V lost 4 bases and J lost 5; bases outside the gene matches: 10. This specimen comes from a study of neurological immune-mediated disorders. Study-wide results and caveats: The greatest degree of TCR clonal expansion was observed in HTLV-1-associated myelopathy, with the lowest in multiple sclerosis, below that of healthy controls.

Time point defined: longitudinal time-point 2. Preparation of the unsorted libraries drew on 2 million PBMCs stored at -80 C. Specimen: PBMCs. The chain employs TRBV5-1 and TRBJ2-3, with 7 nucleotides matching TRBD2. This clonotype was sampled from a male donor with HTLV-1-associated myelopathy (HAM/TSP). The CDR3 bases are TGCGCCAGCAGCCCGGGAGGTGCGGGGATAGATACGCAGTATTTT. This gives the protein CASSPGGAGIDTQYF.